The clone carrying this T cell receptor (beta chain) was seen only a few times. Its antigen is unknown. This sample is drawn from a study of multiple sclerosis patients with progressive multifocal leukoencephalopathy. Notes on the study in general: Less diverse TRB repertoires were suggested in most PML patients. At PML onset, no shared TRBV or TRBJ gene usage was seen.

CDR1 and CDR2 (germline): SGHRS, YFSETQ. The CDR3 consists of 17 residues. The germline V and J ends were trimmed by 0 bases and 5 bases, with 20 bases remaining between them. Assay used: immunoSEQ multiplex PCR; TCRdb lists only in-frame clones, some missing. This repertoire shows tens of thousands of clones, 89% found once; its top ten account for about 1.4%. Time point given: five to six months of natalizumab therapy. All patients had prior interferon beta, and all PML patients were female. Samples T1 and T2 were drawn at 6 and 12 months of therapy, respectively. The source material was PBMCs, sampled from a patient treated with natalizumab. The chain joins TRBV5-1 to TRBJ2-5; D ambiguous. This sequence was found in a human donor with multiple sclerosis. CDR3 DNA: TGCGCCAGCAGCTTGGCCGGAGACTCCATCAAGAGGGAGACCCAGTACTTC. As protein: CASSLAGDSIKRETQYF.